These 4 T cell receptor beta chains came from one sample sequenced in a study of blood T cell repertoires in COVID-19. Data came from immunoSEQ multiplex PCR; TCRdb stores just in-frame clones and leaves some out. The sample comprises almost 200,000 clones, roughly nine tenths of which are singletons, and about 0.81% rests with the top ten. Sequenced material: peripheral blood. The receptors come from a woman between 65 and 79 years old with acute or convalescent COVID-19.

J is TRBJ2-7 and V is TRBV19; 8 bases are a match to TRBD2. Germline lookup yields CDR1 LNHDA and CDR2 SQIVND (reference sequence). The CDR3 loop spans 15 amino acids. J gave up 3 bases and V 3 bases, and 7 bases lay outside the gene matches. Here the CDR3 DNA reads TGTGCCAGTAGTATTCGGGGGGGGACCTTCTACGAGCAGTACTTC. Amino acids: CASSIRGGTFYEQYF. Variable domain in full (rest from reference TRBV19 and TRBJ2-7): DGGITQSPKYLFRKEGQNVTLSCEQNLNHDAMYWYRQDPGQGLRLIYYSQIVNDFQKGDIAEGYSVSREKKESFPLTVTSAQKNPTAFYLCASSIRGGTFYEQYFGPGTRLTVT.

The chain has TRBV5-1 and TRBJ2-5, with unresolved D. The germline CDR1 and CDR2 sequences are SGHRS and YFSETQ. The CDR3 has 13 amino acids. Trimming pared 0 bases from V and 2 bases from J, leaving 5 bases between. The CDR3 region is CASSLGRQETQYF. The CDR3 DNA sequence: TGCGCCAGCAGCTTGGGGCGGCAAGAGACCCAGTACTTC. The variable domain in full, with the rest retrieved from reference TRBV5-1 and TRBJ2-5, is KAGVTQTPRYLIKTRGQQVTLSCSPISGHRSVSWYQQTPGQGLQFLFEYFSETQRNKGNFPGRFSGRQFSNSRSEMNVSTLELGDSALYLCASSLGRQETQYFGPGTRLLVL.

In this sample, this clone turned up once. V usage is TRBV6-5 and J usage is TRBJ1-1, with 7 positions matching TRBD1. The CDR3 loop spans 11 amino acids. CDR1 and CDR2 from the germline V gene are MNHEY and SVGAGI. Unmatched junction bases numbered 5, after V lost 5 bases and J lost 11 bases. CDR3 residues: CASSTTGVAFF. DNA for the CDR3: TGTGCCAGCAGTACTACAGGGGTTGCTTTCTTT.

The chain joins TRBV14 to TRBJ2-2; D gene uncertain. The ends were cut back, 0 bases at V and 6 bases at J, with 11 bases in the middle. Germline CDR1 is SGHDN and CDR2 is FVKESK. This CDR3 is built from 15 residues. The DNA of the CDR3 is TGTGCCAGCAGCCAAGATGTCGAGTTTGCCGGGGAGCTGTTTTTT. It yields the protein CASSQDVEFAGELFF.